A selection of T cell receptor beta chains follows, all from one sample in a study of graft-versus-host responses after intestinal transplantation. Their recognized antigens are unknown. Sequencing used immunoSEQ multiplex PCR; TCRdb keeps in-frame clones, though not all of them. The sample consists of about 100,000 clones, roughly 86% of them appearing once. The sequenced sample was unstimulated CD4+ T cells sorted from spleen or lymph node cells, obtained before transplant. The receptors shown here come from a human donor who was the organ donor for an intestinal transplant. Each CDR3 is given with its conserved first and last residue. A D gene is named only where the DNA matches it firmly. Expanded clones get a size class; other rows say once, few or many, or leave the size out.

CDR3nt: TGTGCCAGCAGTAGCGGACAGCTTTTGTGGGGAAACACCATATATTTT
CDR3aa: CASSSGQLLWGNTIYF
d_gene: .
j_gene: TRBJ1-3
v_gene: TRBV28
abundance: once

CDR3nt: TGCGCCAGCAGTGAGTCGAGACAGACCAATGAGCAGTTCTTC
CDR3aa: CASSESRQTNEQFF
d_gene: .
j_gene: TRBJ2-1
v_gene: TRBV10-2
abundance: once

CDR3nt: TGTGCCAGCAGTGAATTGGGGACAGGGGACAATGAGCAGTTCTTC
CDR3aa: CASSELGTGDNEQFF
d_gene: TRBD1
j_gene: TRBJ2-1
v_gene: TRBV25-1
abundance: .

CDR3nt: TGTGCCAGCAGCCCCTCAGCGGACTATGGCTACACCTTC
CDR3aa: CASSPSADYGYTF
d_gene: .
j_gene: TRBJ1-2
v_gene: TRBV6-6
abundance: .

CDR3nt: TGTGCCAGCAGCTTCGCGGACCAAGAGACCCAGTACTTC
CDR3aa: CASSFADQETQYF
d_gene: .
j_gene: TRBJ2-5
v_gene: TRBV7-6
abundance: .

CDR3nt: TGCGCCAGCAGCTTGAGTTTCCCAGGGGGCATGGGAGGGGCCAACGTCCTGACTTTC
CDR3aa: CASSLSFPGGMGGANVLTF
d_gene: TRBD1
j_gene: TRBJ2-6
v_gene: TRBV5-1
abundance: few

CDR3nt: TGCGCCAGCAGCTTGGAGGGGCCGGTGAGTGAAAAACTGTTTTTT
CDR3aa: CASSLEGPVSEKLFF
d_gene: .
j_gene: TRBJ1-4
v_gene: TRBV5-1
abundance: .

CDR3nt: TGTGCCAGCAGCACTAGCGGGAGGTACGAGCAGTACTTC
CDR3aa: CASSTSGRYEQYF
d_gene: TRBD2
j_gene: TRBJ2-7
v_gene: TRBV5-5
abundance: .

CDR3nt: TGCAGCGTTCAAGGGGTGAATGGCTACACCTTC
CDR3aa: CSVQGVNGYTF
d_gene: .
j_gene: TRBJ1-2
v_gene: TRBV29-1
abundance: .

CDR3nt: TGTGCCAGCAGCCCAGGACAGGGGGTGGGCTCTGAAGCTTTCTTT
CDR3aa: CASSPGQGVGSEAFF
d_gene: TRBD1
j_gene: TRBJ1-1
v_gene: TRBV11-3
abundance: .

CDR3nt: TGTGCCAGCAGCTTAAGCGCCGCCAGTATGAACACTGAAGCTTTCTTT
CDR3aa: CASSLSAASMNTEAFF
d_gene: .
j_gene: TRBJ1-1
v_gene: TRBV7-3
abundance: .

CDR3nt: TGTGCCAGCAGCCCGTACAGGGAAAGGAGCGAAAAACTGTTTTTT
CDR3aa: CASSPYRERSEKLFF
d_gene: .
j_gene: TRBJ1-4
v_gene: TRBV9
abundance: few

CDR3nt: TGTGCCTGGAGCGCAGACATTACCTACGAGCAGTACTTC
CDR3aa: CAWSADITYEQYF
d_gene: .
j_gene: TRBJ2-7
v_gene: TRBV30
abundance: once

CDR3nt: TGTGCCAGCAGTTACACGGCGAACACTGAAGCTTTCTTT
CDR3aa: CASSYTANTEAFF
d_gene: .
j_gene: TRBJ1-1
v_gene: TRBV6-6
abundance: .

CDR3nt: TGTGCCAGCAGCTTATCCCCCCATAAAGCCTACGAGCAGTACTTC
CDR3aa: CASSLSPHKAYEQYF
d_gene: .
j_gene: TRBJ2-7
v_gene: TRBV7-2
abundance: .

CDR3nt: TGTGCCAGCAGCTCCTACTCCTACGAGCAGTACTTC
CDR3aa: CASSSYSYEQYF
d_gene: .
j_gene: TRBJ2-7
v_gene: TRBV11-2
abundance: .

CDR3nt: TGTGCCAGCAGTAGACAGGGGGCGTACACTGAAGCTTTCTTT
CDR3aa: CASSRQGAYTEAFF
d_gene: TRBD1
j_gene: TRBJ1-1
v_gene: TRBV6-1
abundance: .

CDR3nt: TGCGCCAGCAGCTTGTCTAGGGAAGAGACCCAGTACTTC
CDR3aa: CASSLSREETQYF
d_gene: .
j_gene: TRBJ2-5
v_gene: TRBV5-1
abundance: .

CDR3nt: TGTGCCAGCAGCTTAGCGGCAGGGCGAGAGACCCAGTACTTC
CDR3aa: CASSLAAGRETQYF
d_gene: .
j_gene: TRBJ2-5
v_gene: TRBV7-9
abundance: .

CDR3nt: TGCGCCAGCATTTTAAGCGGGGGGAGCACAGATACGCAGTATTTT
CDR3aa: CASILSGGSTDTQYF
d_gene: TRBD2
j_gene: TRBJ2-3
v_gene: TRBV5-1
abundance: .

CDR3nt: TGTGCCAGCAGCCACGGACTAGGTCGGACCAAAAACATTCAGTACTTC
CDR3aa: CASSHGLGRTKNIQYF
d_gene: TRBD2
j_gene: TRBJ2-4
v_gene: TRBV11-3
abundance: .

CDR3nt: TGTGCCAGCAGCTTCGCCGGGACTGGCAGCACAGATACGCAGTATTTT
CDR3aa: CASSFAGTGSTDTQYF
d_gene: .
j_gene: TRBJ2-3
v_gene: TRBV5-4
abundance: .

CDR3nt: TGTGCCAGCTCACCGGGCAGAGGCTATGGCTACACCTTC
CDR3aa: CASSPGRGYGYTF
d_gene: .
j_gene: TRBJ1-2
v_gene: TRBV18
abundance: once

CDR3nt: TGTGCCAGCAGTCTACGAGGACAGAGCTCTGGAAACACCATATATTTT
CDR3aa: CASSLRGQSSGNTIYF
d_gene: .
j_gene: TRBJ1-3
v_gene: TRBV2
abundance: .

CDR3nt: TGTGCCAGCAGCCAAACTAGTTCCGCCGGGGAGCTGTTTTTT
CDR3aa: CASSQTSSAGELFF
d_gene: .
j_gene: TRBJ2-2
v_gene: TRBV9
abundance: .

CDR3nt: TGTGCCAGCAGCGCCGAATTCTCCGGGCCAAAGAATTCACCCCTCCACTTT
CDR3aa: CASSAEFSGPKNSPLHF
d_gene: .
j_gene: TRBJ1-6
v_gene: TRBV9
abundance: .

CDR3nt: TGTGCCAGCAGCTACGGACAGTCCTCCGGGGAGCTGTTTTTT
CDR3aa: CASSYGQSSGELFF
d_gene: .
j_gene: TRBJ2-2
v_gene: TRBV5-8
abundance: .

CDR3nt: TGTGCCAGCACTAGGAGGACTGTTCAAGAGACCCAGTACTTC
CDR3aa: CASTRRTVQETQYF
d_gene: .
j_gene: TRBJ2-5
v_gene: TRBV5-6
abundance: .